This entry lists 27 T cell receptor beta chains sequenced from one sample in a study of metastatic and nonmetastatic thyroid tumors. TCRdb re-clonotyped the PCR reads through MiXCR. This table has under 45,000 clones, around 28% appearing once. Among the patients, none had received any treatment before thyroid surgery. Sequenced sample: blood. All receptors come from a male donor with papillary thyroid cancer or a benign thyroid nodule (not recorded which). Some clones in this sample may be carry-over from other donors' samples.

Many counts were recorded for this clone. The chain uses TRBV29-1 and TRBJ2-7; no reliable D call. Trimming stripped 5 bases from V and 0 bases from J, with 8 bases between. CDR1 is SQVTM, CDR2 ANQGSEA, per germline. This CDR3 has 12 residues. The CDR3 DNA follows: TGCAGCGTTAGCGACAACTCCTACGAGCAGTACTTC. Translating it yields CSVSDNSYEQYF.

V gene TRBV28 combines with J gene TRBJ1-6, with D uncertain. Looked up from germline, CDR1 is MDHEN and CDR2 is SYDVKM. Trimming took off 1 base at V and 9 bases at J, with 13 bases between the two ends. The CDR3 is made up of 15 amino acids. The CDR3 sequence: CASSLFLGDRSPLHF. The DNA for the CDR3 is TGTGCCAGCAGTTTATTTTTGGGAGACCGTTCACCCCTCCACTTT.

The chain has TRBV4-2 and TRBJ2-7; D tentatively reads TRBD1 or TRBD2 (5 bases each). The CDR3 contains 14 residues. Trimming removed 1 base from V and 4 bases from J, with 11 bases in between. CDR1 LGHNA and CDR2 YNFKEQ come from the germline V gene. This CDR3 reads CASSQGGMGYEQYF. In nucleotides, the CDR3 is TGTGCCAGCAGCCAAGGGGGGATGGGATACGAGCAGTACTTC.

There are many counts of this clone. The chain has TRBV3-1 and TRBJ1-2; D gene uncertain. CDR3 size: 12 residues. The V gene's germline CDR1 is LGHDT and CDR2 YNNKEL (reference sequence). V lost 1 base and J lost 1, with 1 base in between. The CDR3 here is CASSQGNYGYTF. The CDR3 nucleotides read TGTGCCAGCAGCCAAGGTAACTATGGCTACACCTTC.

Many counts were recorded for this clone. The CDR3 region has the DNA TGTGCCAGCAGTTACGAGGGGAATCAGCCCCAGCATTTT. This codes for CASSYEGNQPQHF. This sequence joins TRBV2 and TRBJ1-5; D is perhaps TRBD1 (5 bases). The CDR3 runs 13 residues. The V gene lost 5 bases and the J gene lost 4 bases, with 9 bases spanning the gap. Germline loops: CDR1 SNHLY, CDR2 FYNNEI.

This clone showed up many times. The chain joins TRBV6-5 to TRBJ2-5; D gene unclear. Germline lookup yields CDR1 MNHEY and CDR2 SVGAGI. The CDR3 is made up of 13 amino acids. Trimming removed 2 bases at V and 0 bases at J, with 4 bases between. For the CDR3, the DNA is TGTGCCAGCAGTTACGGGCACCAAGAGACCCAGTACTTC. Translating it yields CASSYGHQETQYF.

This clone was counted only a few times. Germline is not matched at one junction end, which may reflect a read error. The chain links TRBV12-5 to TRBJ2-1; D gene ambiguous. CDR1 is LGHNT, CDR2 FRNRAP, per germline. The length of the CDR3 is 15 residues. The CDR3 DNA reads as TGTGCTAGTGGTGGGCCCGTGACAAGACTCAATGAGCAGTCCTTC. It specifies CASGGPVTRLNEQSF.

This clone has a count of ten or more. The CDR3 sequence: CASSLFGPNTQYF. CDR3 DNA sequence: TGTGCCAGCAGTTTATTTGGACCAAATACGCAGTATTTT. V gene TRBV12-3 or TRBV12-4 combines with J gene TRBJ2-3; D remains ambiguous. Trimming cost V 2 bases and J 7 bases, with 10 bases left between them. The CDR3 is 13 residues long.

This clone has at least ten counts. The CDR3 is CASSRPNTGELFF. CDR3 sequence (DNA): TGTGCCAGCAGCCGTCCGAACACCGGGGAGCTGTTTTTT. The chain recombines TRBV7-9 with TRBJ2-2, with D uncertain. Trimming removed 5 bases at V and 0 bases at J, with 4 bases between. CDR3 length: 13 residues. Germline-derived CDR1 and CDR2 are SEHNR and FQNEAQ (reference sequence).

This chain links TRBV20-1 with TRBJ1-1; 7 nucleotides match TRBD1. V was clipped by 7 bases and J by 7 bases; unmatched bases: 9. This CDR3 has 12 residues. The germline gives CDR1 DFQATT, CDR2 SNEGSKA (reference sequence). CDR3 in DNA: TGCAGTGGTCAGGGGGTGGATGGTGAAGCTTTCTTT. Its protein product is CSGQGVDGEAFF.

The genes are TRBV5-1 and TRBJ2-7, with TRBD1 matching over 7 bases. V was clipped by 4 bases and J by 4 bases; unmatched bases: 2. Germline V gives CDR1 SGHRS, CDR2 YFSETQ. The CDR3 has 12 residues. This CDR3 is CASSLGQYEQYF. CDR3 in DNA: TGCGCCAGCAGCCTGGGACAGTACGAGCAGTACTTC.

The V and J genes are TRBV7-6 and TRBJ2-5, with D perhaps matching TRBD1 (6 bases). The CDR3 consists of 13 residues. V was clipped by 1 base and J by 11 bases, with 14 bases between them. Germline-derived CDR1 and CDR2 are SGHVS and FNYEAQ. The CDR3, as DNA: TGTGCCAGCAGCTTAGAAAAGGGGGTGACACAGTACTTC. This encodes CASSLEKGVTQYF.

This clone was counted only a few times. The chain is built from TRBV28 and TRBJ2-2; 7 positions agree with TRBD1. V was pared by 7 bases and J by 8 bases, with 7 bases of the junction left unmatched. Germline V lookup: CDR1 MDHEN, CDR2 SYDVKM. This CDR3 contains 13 residues. The CDR3 DNA reads as TGTGCCAGCATTCGACAGGGAACAGGGGAGCTGTTTTTT. Its protein is CASIRQGTGELFF.

The gene calls are TRBV12-3 or TRBV12-4 and TRBJ2-2; D not resolved. The CDR3 spans 14 residues. The V end lost 5 bases, the J end lost 1 base, and 8 bases lay between the germline ends. CDR3 DNA: TGTGCCAGCAGTCGGACCCAGAACACCGGGGAGCTGTTTTTT. Residues: CASSRTQNTGELFF.

The table lists this clone with many counts. The CDR3 DNA reads as TGTGCCAGCAGCTTGACAGGGGGCAATGGCTACACCTTC. Protein product: CASSLTGGNGYTF. The J gene is TRBJ1-2, the V gene TRBV7-2, with 10 nucleotides matching TRBD1. Germline V gene data show CDR1 as SGHTA and CDR2 as FQGNSA. The CDR3 is 13 amino acids. The V and J ends lost 3 bases and 6 bases, in that order; junction bases with no gene match: 1.

This clone is classed as medium-sized. For the CDR3, the DNA is TGTGCCAGCAGTTGGACGGGAGCGTCCTACAATGAGCAGTTCTTC. Residues: CASSWTGASYNEQFF. The chain carries TRBV28 and TRBJ2-1, with TRBD2 as a possible D gene (6 bases). This CDR3 contains 15 residues. V shed 4 bases and J shed 1 base, with 11 bases lying between them. The germline gives CDR1 MDHEN, CDR2 SYDVKM.

There are many counts of this clone. The J gene is TRBJ1-2, the V gene TRBV5-4; D is possibly TRBD1 (6 bases). Per germline, CDR1 SGHNT and CDR2 YYREEE (reference sequence). The CDR3 runs 15 residues. Trimming took 0 bases from V and 4 from J, leaving 13 bases between them. The CDR3 here is CASSLEVTGFYGYTF. The DNA for the CDR3 is TGTGCCAGCAGCTTGGAAGTGACAGGTTTCTATGGCTACACCTTC.

Judged by abundance, this clone is medium-sized. V gene TRBV28 combines with J gene TRBJ2-1; 7 bases map to TRBD2. Germline values: CDR1 MDHEN, CDR2 SYDVKM. The CDR3 spans 16 residues. The V gene end was trimmed by 4 bases and the J gene end by 8 bases; junction bases not matched to a gene: 14. The CDR3 is CASSSPVGGSRDEQFF. CDR3 nucleotides: TGTGCCAGCAGTTCACCCGTGGGAGGGAGTCGTGATGAGCAGTTCTTC. Complete variable domain (other parts from reference TRBV28 and TRBJ2-1): DVKVTQSSRYLVKRTGEKVFLECVQDMDHENMFWYRQDPGLGLRLIYFSYDVKMKEKGDIPEGYSVSREKKERFSLILESASTNQTSMYLCASSSPVGGSRDEQFFGPGTRLTVL.

For this clone: At the DNA level, this CDR3 is encoded by other sequences in the same sample as well. The V and J genes are TRBV25-1 and TRBJ2-2; possibly TRBD1 for D (6 bases). V dropped 1 base and J dropped 2 bases, with 8 bases sitting between them. Germline values: CDR1 MGHDK, CDR2 SYGVNS. The CDR3 extends over 15 amino acids. Written as DNA, the CDR3 is TGTGCCAGCAGTGAATTACAGGGTAACACCGGGGAGCTGTTTTTT. It codes for CASSELQGNTGELFF.

The chain carries TRBV20-1 and TRBJ2-1; D unclear. CDR1 is DFQATT and CDR2 is SNEGSKA in the germline V gene (reference sequence). The CDR3 totals 15 residues. The ends were cut back, 6 bases at V and 5 bases at J, with 20 bases in the middle. The CDR3 DNA sequence: TGCAGTGCCCCTAACCCTCTGTACAGTAACAATGAGCAGTTCTTC. Amino acid sequence: CSAPNPLYSNNEQFF.

This clone showed up just a few times. The chain links TRBV7-2 to TRBJ2-1; 9 bases agree with TRBD2. J lost 10 bases, V lost 2 bases, and 9 bases had no gene match. The CDR3 runs to 15 residues. The germline gives CDR1 SGHTA, CDR2 FQGNSA. The chain's CDR3 is CASSLTTGTSTEQFF. For the CDR3, the DNA is TGTGCCAGCAGCTTAACGACCGGGACTAGCACCGAGCAGTTCTTC.

The chain has TRBV11-2 and TRBJ1-1; 7 bases fit TRBD1. V was clipped by 5 bases and J by 4 bases; unmatched bases: 10. This CDR3 has 15 amino acids. Germline CDR1 reads SGHAT; CDR2 reads FQNNGV. CDR3 nucleotides: TGTGCCAGCAGCCAACCCACAGGGGCAGGCACTGAAGCTTTCTTT. It yields the protein CASSQPTGAGTEAFF.

The rearrangement joins TRBV5-1 to TRBJ2-7; perhaps TRBD1 as D (6 bases). Germline V gene lookup returns CDR1 SGHRS and CDR2 YFSETQ. CDR3 length: 12 amino acids. V was pared by 7 bases and J by 3 bases, with 11 bases between. CDR3 DNA sequence: TGCGCCAGCCGGGACACCGACTACGAGCAGTACTTC. It encodes CASRDTDYEQYF.

The CDR3 region has the DNA TGTGCCTGGGCCCTCGGCACTCCCTACGAGCAGTACTTC. It yields the protein CAWALGTPYEQYF. The chain has TRBV30 and TRBJ2-7; no clear D. Trimming removed 5 bases from V and 2 bases from J, with 13 bases in between. Per the germline V gene, CDR1 is GTSNPN and CDR2 is SVGIG (reference sequence). The CDR3 has 13 residues. Full variable domain (rest looked up from reference TRBV30 and TRBJ2-7): SQTIHQWPATLVQPVGSPLSLECTVEGTSNPNLYWYRQAAGRGLQLLFYSVGIGQISSEVPQNLSASRPQDRQFILSSKKLLLSDSGFYLCAWALGTPYEQYFGPGTRLTVT.

This clone was found a few times. The CDR3 sequence: CASISGTMYYEQYF. CDR3 DNA sequence: TGTGCCAGCATTTCCGGGACAATGTACTACGAGCAGTACTTC. The chain uses TRBV12-3 or TRBV12-4 and TRBJ2-7, with D possibly TRBD1 on 6 matching bases. The CDR3 consists of 14 residues. V shed 7 bases and J shed 3 bases, with 16 bases lying between them.

CDR3 DNA: TGCGCCAGCAGCCAAGTAGAGGGGGGAGCGGGACTCGATTCACCCCTCCACTTT. This gives the protein CASSQVEGGAGLDSPLHF. V usage is TRBV4-3 and J usage is TRBJ1-6; D is possibly TRBD1 (6 bases). Trimming left V 1 base short and J 8 bases short, with 21 bases between. Germline CDR1 is LGHNA and CDR2 is YSLEER. The CDR3 spans 18 residues.

CDR3 sequence: CAWTIGGRGEQYF. Here the CDR3 DNA reads TGTGCCTGGACGATTGGGGGCAGAGGCGAGCAGTACTTC. The V call is TRBV30, the J call TRBJ2-7, with TRBD1 as a possible D gene (6 bases). Germline-derived CDR1 and CDR2 are GTSNPN and SVGIG (reference sequence). Trimming left V 4 bases short and J 6 bases short, with 16 bases between. The CDR3 contains 13 residues. Variable domain in full (rest from reference TRBV30 and TRBJ2-7): SQTIHQWPATLVQPVGSPLSLECTVEGTSNPNLYWYRQAAGRGLQLLFYSVGIGQISSEVPQNLSASRPQDRQFILSSKKLLLSDSGFYLCAWTIGGRGEQYFGPGTRLTVT.